This entry lists 14 T cell receptor beta chains sequenced from one sample in a study of shared clonotypes between healthy human individuals. TCRdb's table, derived via immunoSEQ multiplex PCR, lists solely in-frame clones and lacks some. The table records approximately 2.5 million clones, over 85% of them present only once. Material for sequencing was naive CD4+ T cells sorted from blood. The subset here: CD45RA+ positively selected. These receptors originate from a man between 18 and 29 years old in good health.

The J gene is TRBJ2-7, the V gene TRBV6-5; 7 bases are a match to TRBD1. The germline CDR1 and CDR2 sequences are MNHEY and SVGAGI. V gave up 2 bases and J gave up 2 bases; unmatched junction bases: 3. This CDR3 region has 14 residues. The CDR3, as DNA: TGTGCCAGCAGTTACAGGACAGGCCCCTACGAGCAGTACTTC. Protein: CASSYRTGPYEQYF.

Only one count was recorded for this clone. Different DNA sequences within this sample yield the same CDR3. The V gene is TRBV5-1, the J gene TRBJ2-2; D uncertain. The germline V and J ends were trimmed by 2 bases and 3 bases, with 5 bases remaining between them. Germline V gene sequence: CDR1 SGHRS, CDR2 YFSETQ. The CDR3 totals 13 residues. CDR3 loop: CASSFTDTGELFF. DNA for the CDR3: TGCGCCAGCAGCTTTACGGACACCGGGGAGCTGTTTTTT.

The chain joins TRBV27 to TRBJ1-5, with TRBD1 matching 10 bases. V was clipped by 4 bases and J by 7 bases; unmatched bases: 10. Germline V gives CDR1 MNHEY, CDR2 SMNVEV (reference sequence). The CDR3 spans 16 residues. The CDR3 coding sequence is TGTGCCAGCAGTTCCCTAGACAGGGGGCGAGGACAGCCCCAGCATTTT. It is translated as CASSSLDRGRGQPQHF.

The rearrangement joins TRBV5-1 to TRBJ2-1; D gene uncertain. The V end was cut by 0 bases, the J end by 8 bases, with 9 bases between. The CDR3 is 13 residues long. Germline V gives CDR1 SGHRS, CDR2 YFSETQ. This CDR3 reads CASSLDDDDEQFF. CDR3 nucleotides: TGCGCCAGCAGCTTGGACGATGATGATGAGCAGTTCTTC.

This chain joins TRBV7-9 and TRBJ2-7; 9 positions agree with TRBD1. Germline-derived CDR1 and CDR2 are SEHNR and FQNEAQ (reference sequence). V lost 1 base to trimming and J lost 3 bases; unmatched junction nucleotides: 7. CDR3 length equals 16 residues. The CDR3, as DNA: TGTGCCAGCAGCTTAGATCAAGGACAGGGGCGCTACGAGCAGTACTTC. It is translated as CASSLDQGQGRYEQYF.

The V and J genes are TRBV6-5 and TRBJ2-7; perhaps TRBD2 as D (5 bases). The V gene's germline CDR1 is MNHEY and CDR2 SVGAGI. The V and J ends lost 6 bases and 2 bases respectively, with 17 bases between them. This CDR3 is built from 15 residues. CDR3 loop: CASRDSGKRTYEQYF. In DNA, the CDR3 is TGTGCCAGCAGGGATTCCGGGAAGAGGACCTACGAGCAGTACTTC.

The chain combines TRBV6-5 with TRBJ2-2; no definite D call. The CDR3 totals 15 residues. Trimming cost V 0 bases and J 4 bases, with 9 bases left between them. Germline V gene lookup returns CDR1 MNHEY and CDR2 SVGAGI. The CDR3 coding sequence is TGTGCCAGCAGTTACTCGGCGGCAGTCACCGGGGAGCTGTTTTTT. Translation: CASSYSAAVTGELFF.

As concerns this clone: The same CDR3 also results from other DNA sequences found in this sample. The chain combines TRBV5-1 with TRBJ2-5; 8 bases match TRBD1. V shed 3 bases and J 4 bases; nucleotides not matched to a gene: 5. CDR3 length equals 14 residues. The V gene's germline CDR1 is SGHRS and CDR2 YFSETQ. CDR3 amino acids: CASSSGGAGETQYF. The CDR3 DNA follows: TGCGCCAGCAGCTCAGGGGGCGCGGGAGAGACCCAGTACTTC.

This chain joins TRBV2 and TRBJ1-2, with a tentative D call TRBD1 (6 bases). V lost 9 bases to trimming and J lost 5 bases, with 16 bases between them. Germline V gene sequence: CDR1 SNHLY, CDR2 FYNNEI. This CDR3 has 13 amino acids. Here the CDR3 reads CASSRGERYGYTF. Here the CDR3 DNA reads TGTGCCAGTAGTAGGGGGGAGAGGTATGGCTACACCTTC.

This sequence joins TRBV10-1 and TRBJ2-7; D is perhaps TRBD2 (5 bases). The CDR3 is made up of 13 amino acids. CDR1 is WNHNN, CDR2 SYGVQD, per germline (reference sequence). V shed 11 bases and J shed 1 base, with 15 bases lying between them. This chain's CDR3 is CAQPGITSYEQYF. In nucleotides, the CDR3 is TGCGCCCAACCGGGGATTACGTCCTACGAGCAGTACTTC.

This chain links TRBV5-1 with TRBJ2-5, with D tentatively TRBD1 (8 bases). This CDR3 has 14 residues. V was shortened by 4 bases and J by 7 bases, with 17 bases between the two germline ends. Germline V gene data show CDR1 as SGHRS and CDR2 as YFSETQ. CDR3 DNA: TGCGCCAGCAGCCCAACACAGGGGGAGGGGACCCAGTACTTC. As protein: CASSPTQGEGTQYF.

As DNA, the CDR3 is TGTGCCATCAGGCCGGGACAGGGGGCGGAAGGCTACACCTTC. Its translation: CAIRPGQGAEGYTF. The gene calls are TRBV10-3 and TRBJ1-2; TRBD1 agrees at 12 bases. The CDR3 length is 14 residues. Unmatched junction bases numbered 7, after V lost 6 bases and J lost 8 bases. Looked up from germline, CDR1 is ENHRY and CDR2 is SYGVKD.

This chain links TRBV5-1 with TRBJ1-3; D call uncertain. CDR1 and CDR2 from the germline V gene are SGHRS and YFSETQ. Trimming took 4 bases from V and 5 from J, leaving 16 bases between them. The CDR3 contains 15 residues. The CDR3 nucleotides read TGCGCCAGCAGCCCGAGCGGTGGGTTTCGAAACACCATATATTTT. Protein sequence: CASSPSGGFRNTIYF.

The rearrangement joins TRBV21-1 to TRBJ2-2. TRBV21-1 is listed as a pseudogene. This CDR3 region has 15 residues. CDR3 loop: CASSKERRETGELFF. CDR3 DNA: TGTGCCAGCAGCAAAGAGAGAAGGGAAACCGGGGAGCTGTTTTTT.